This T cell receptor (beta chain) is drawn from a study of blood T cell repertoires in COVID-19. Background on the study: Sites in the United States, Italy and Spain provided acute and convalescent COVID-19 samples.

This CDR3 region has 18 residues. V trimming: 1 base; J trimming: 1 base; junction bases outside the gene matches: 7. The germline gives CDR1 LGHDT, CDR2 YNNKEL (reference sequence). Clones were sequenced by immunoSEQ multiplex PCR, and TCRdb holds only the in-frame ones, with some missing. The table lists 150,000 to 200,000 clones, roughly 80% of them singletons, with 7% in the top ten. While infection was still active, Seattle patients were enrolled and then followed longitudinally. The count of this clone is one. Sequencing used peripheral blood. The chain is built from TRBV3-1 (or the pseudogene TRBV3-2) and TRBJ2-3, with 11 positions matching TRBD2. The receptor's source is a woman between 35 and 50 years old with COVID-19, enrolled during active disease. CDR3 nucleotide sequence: TGTGCCAGCAGCCAAGGGGCTAGCGGGAGGACCCGCACAGATACGCAGTATTTT. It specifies CASSQGASGRTRTDTQYF.